This entry lists 8 T cell receptor beta chains sequenced from one sample in a study of a mutant IDH1 vaccine in newly diagnosed glioma. Time point denoted: baseline, week 1 (first vaccination visit). Described treatment: pre-vaccination baseline after standard-of-care therapy. The data were produced by immunoSEQ multiplex PCR, yet TCRdb's version contains in-frame clones alone and is incomplete. Among 15,000 or so clones listed, more than 65% were seen once. The sample here was PBMCs, taken from a glioma patient treated with radiotherapy, temozolomide or both. These receptors were taken from a man aged 40-50 years with glioma.

The V call is TRBV15, the J call TRBJ2-5; possible D gene TRBD2, 5 bases. The V gene lost 1 base and the J gene lost 1 base, with 16 bases spanning the gap. Germline CDR1 and CDR2: LNHNV and YYDKDF (reference sequence). The CDR3 contains 17 residues. CDR3 bases: TGTGCCACCAGCAGAGGACTTGTGGACTTATCCCAAGAGACCCAGTACTTC. Translating gives CATSRGLVDLSQETQYF. The full variable domain, rest sourced from reference TRBV15 and TRBJ2-5, is DAMVIQNPRYQVTQFGKPVTLSCSQTLNHNVMYWYQQKSSQAPKLLFHYYDKDFNNEADTPDNFQSRRPNTSFCFLDIRSPGLGDTAMYLCATSRGLVDLSQETQYFGPGTRLLVL.

V gene TRBV6-6 combines with J gene TRBJ1-6, with 9 bases lining up with TRBD1. Losses at the gene ends were 7 bases for V and 7 bases for J; bases not matched to a gene: 8. From germline, CDR1 is MNHNY and CDR2 SVGAGI (reference sequence). The CDR3 loop spans 15 amino acids. The CDR3 sequence: CASTLEGTGNSPLHF. In DNA, the CDR3 is TGTGCCAGCACCCTTGAGGGGACAGGGAATTCACCCCTCCACTTT.

The V gene is TRBV7-2, the J gene TRBJ2-1; possibly TRBD2 for D (6 bases). V was cut by 8 bases and J by 9 bases, with 11 bases left in between. The CDR3 runs to 11 residues. Germline lookup yields CDR1 SGHTA and CDR2 FQGNSA. CDR3 sequence reads: CASRREIEQFF. CDR3 coding DNA: TGTGCCAGCCGCCGGGAGATTGAGCAGTTCTTC.

The chain links TRBV2 to TRBJ2-5; D uncertain. This CDR3 is 14 amino acids long. Looked up from germline, CDR1 is SNHLY and CDR2 is FYNNEI. Trimming cost V 3 bases and J 2 bases, with 10 bases left between them. DNA of the CDR3: TGTGCCAGCAGTGACCGGACGAATCAAGAGACCCAGTACTTC. This sequence encodes CASSDRTNQETQYF.

This clone was detected only a few times. The chain links TRBV30 to TRBJ1-6; 8 nucleotides line up with TRBD1. Germline values: CDR1 GTSNPN, CDR2 SVGIG (reference sequence). CDR3 size: 15 residues. V shed 3 bases and J 9 bases; nucleotides not matched to a gene: 10. The CDR3 bases are TGTGCCTGGAGCCTGGGCGGGACAGGCGGTTCACCCCTCCACTTT. Protein: CAWSLGGTGGSPLHF.

This chain links TRBV9 with TRBJ2-1; D is uncertain. CDR1 and CDR2 from the germline V gene are SGDLS and YYNGEE. This CDR3 contains 11 residues. V was pared by 0 bases and J by 10 bases, with 5 bases between. CDR3 DNA: TGTGCCAGCAGCGTAGACAGCGAGCAGTTCTTC. Protein: CASSVDSEQFF.

This clone was seen only once. The chain joins TRBV11-3 to TRBJ2-3, with 9 positions matching TRBD2. J lost 4 bases, V lost 0 bases, and 8 bases had no gene match. The CDR3 has 17 residues. Germline V CDR1 and CDR2: SGHNT, YENEEA. CDR3 loop: CASSLDLSGRSADTQYF. CDR3 bases: TGTGCCAGCAGCTTAGATCTCAGCGGGAGGTCTGCAGATACGCAGTATTTT.

The chain couples TRBV5-6 to TRBJ1-6; 11 bases match TRBD1. The CDR3 has 15 amino acids. The ends lost 3 bases at V and 6 bases at J; junction bases unmatched: 2. Germline CDR1 is SGHDT and CDR2 is YYEEEE. The DNA for the CDR3 is TGTGCCAGCAGCTGGACAGGGGGCTCTAATTCACCCCTCCACTTT. It codes for CASSWTGGSNSPLHF.